A single sample gave rise to the 18 T cell receptor beta chains below, sequenced in a study of blood T cell repertoires in COVID-19. TCRdb keeps only in-frame clones here, not all; method: immunoSEQ multiplex PCR. The sample holds roughly 140,000 clones, just over 85% seen once. The sample was peripheral blood. The receptors derive from a man aged 65 to 79 with acute or convalescent COVID-19.

V gene TRBV19 combines with J gene TRBJ2-1; 9 bases agree with TRBD2. The CDR3 loop spans 11 amino acids. CDR1 is LNHDA and CDR2 is SQIVND in the germline V gene (reference sequence). CDR3 nucleotide sequence: TGTGCGGTGGGGCGGGAGGGCTCGCAGTTCTTC. Its translation: CAVGREGSQFF.

The CDR3 here is CASSRRDRAHEQYF. The CDR3 nucleotides are TGTGCCAGCAGCCGCCGGGACAGGGCCCACGAGCAGTACTTC. The chain is built from TRBV7-2 and TRBJ2-7, with 9 bases aligning to TRBD1. Looked up from germline, CDR1 is SGHTA and CDR2 is FQGNSA. This CDR3 is 14 amino acids long. The V gene end was trimmed by 5 bases and the J gene end by 5 bases; junction bases not matched to a gene: 7.

This clone was recorded only once. This chain connects TRBV7-3 to TRBJ1-2, with 8 bases aligning to TRBD1. J was trimmed by 7 bases and V by 5 bases; bases with no gene match: 12. The CDR3 has 15 residues. Germline V gene data show CDR1 as SGHTA and CDR2 as FQGTGA. The CDR3 is CASSPRGRGQGGYTF. The CDR3 nucleotides read TGTGCCAGCAGCCCCCGAGGCAGGGGGCAAGGTGGCTACACCTTC.

This sequence joins TRBV5-1 and TRBJ2-7; 9 bases align to TRBD1. This CDR3 contains 14 residues. The germline gives CDR1 SGHRS, CDR2 YFSETQ. J gave up 5 bases and V 3 bases, and 6 bases lay outside the gene matches. DNA of the CDR3: TGCGCCAGCAGCTCGACAGGGGGTATGAACGAGCAGTACTTC. It specifies CASSSTGGMNEQYF.

V gene TRBV28 combines with J gene TRBJ1-5; 9 bases line up with TRBD1. The junction had 7 bases not matched to a gene; V was cut back by 11 bases and J by 2 bases. The germline gives CDR1 MDHEN, CDR2 SYDVKM. CDR3 length: 14 residues. CDR3 bases: TGTGCCTCTGGGGACAGGGTTGGCAATCAGCCCCAGCATTTT. It translates to CASGDRVGNQPQHF. Filled out from reference TRBV28 and TRBJ1-5, the complete variable domain reads DVKVTQSSRYLVKRTGEKVFLECVQDMDHENMFWYRQDPGLGLRLIYFSYDVKMKEKGDIPEGYSVSREKKERFSLILESASTNQTSMYLCASGDRVGNQPQHFGDGTRLSIL.

Only a few counts were recorded for this clone. This chain connects TRBV27 to TRBJ2-7, with 9 bases aligning to TRBD2. The CDR3 is 16 amino acids. Trimming cost V 6 bases and J 5 bases; bases outside gene matches: 14. The germline V gene encodes CDR1 MNHEY and CDR2 SMNVEV (reference sequence). DNA for the CDR3: TGTGCCAGCAGGGCCGGCTTTAGCGGGAGAAGTCACGAGCAGTACTTC. Amino acids: CASRAGFSGRSHEQYF.

The CDR3 sequence: CASSLDEREGRGNEQFF. In DNA, the CDR3 is TGTGCCAGCAGCTTAGACGAGCGGGAGGGCCGGGGGAATGAGCAGTTCTTC. The V and J genes are TRBV7-6 and TRBJ2-1; 10 bases fit TRBD2. Germline lookup yields CDR1 SGHVS and CDR2 FNYEAQ. This CDR3 comprises 17 residues. Trimming at V came to 1 base and at J to 7 bases, leaving 10 bases not matched to a gene.

This rearrangement joins TRBV29-1 to TRBJ2-7; 9 nucleotides align to TRBD2. J gave up 0 bases and V 0 bases, and 6 bases lay outside the gene matches. This CDR3 contains 16 residues. The germline V gene has CDR1 SQVTM and CDR2 ANQGSEA. The CDR3 is CSVEDFAAGGSYEQYF. CDR3 bases: TGCAGCGTTGAAGATTTTGCAGCGGGAGGCTCCTACGAGCAGTACTTC.

This clone turned up a few times. This chain joins TRBV29-1 and TRBJ2-5; D is unclear. In germline, CDR1 is SQVTM, CDR2 ANQGSEA. Trimming removed 0 bases at V and 5 bases at J, with 10 bases between. This CDR3 contains 13 residues. CDR3 region: CSVEEVRQETQYF. In nucleotides, the CDR3 is TGCAGCGTTGAAGAGGTCAGGCAGGAGACCCAGTACTTC.

There are many counts of this clone. The chain recombines TRBV7-6 with TRBJ2-1, with 7 bases identical to TRBD2. The germline gives CDR1 SGHVS, CDR2 FNYEAQ. Losses at the gene ends were 5 bases for V and 7 bases for J; bases not matched to a gene: 11. This CDR3 is built from 15 residues. The CDR3 reads CASSPPAGEMNEQFF. Here the CDR3 DNA reads TGTGCCAGCAGCCCGCCGGCGGGAGAGATGAATGAGCAGTTCTTC.

V gene TRBV7-3 combines with J gene TRBJ2-1, with 13 bases aligning to TRBD2. Losses at the gene ends were 5 bases for V and 0 bases for J; bases not matched to a gene: 4. The germline gives CDR1 SGHTA, CDR2 FQGTGA. This CDR3 has 17 residues. For the CDR3, the DNA is TGTGCCAGCAGCCCAAGGACTAGCGGGGGCTCCTACAATGAGCAGTTCTTC. Translated: CASSPRTSGGSYNEQFF.

This clone turned up a few times. V and J are TRBV30 and TRBJ2-7, with a tentative D call TRBD1 (5 bases). This CDR3 region has 13 residues. Germline CDR1 is GTSNPN and CDR2 is SVGIG (reference sequence). The V and J ends lost 2 bases and 3 bases respectively, with 11 bases between them. CDR3 nucleotides: TGTGCCTGGAGTCAGGGAACAGTCTACGAGCAGTACTTC. It specifies CAWSQGTVYEQYF.

V is TRBV5-4 and J is TRBJ2-7; a weak D match, TRBD2 (5 bases). Deletions cut 5 bases from V and 4 bases from J, with 19 bases between. The CDR3 has 15 residues. Germline values: CDR1 SGHNT, CDR2 YYREEE (reference sequence). CDR3 bases: TGTGCCAGCAGTCCCAATCCGGGGAGCAGTTACGAGCAGTACTTC. It codes for CASSPNPGSSYEQYF. Looking up the rest from reference TRBV5-4 and TRBJ2-7 gives the full variable domain: ETGVTQSPTHLIKTRGQQVTLRCSSQSGHNTVSWYQQALGQGPQFIFQYYREEENGRGNFPPRFSGLQFPNYSSELNVNALELDDSALYLCASSPNPGSSYEQYFGPGTRLTVT.

The CDR3 loop is CASNPGTSGRLGTQYF. CDR3 nucleotide sequence: TGTGCCAGCAACCCAGGGACTAGCGGGAGATTGGGGACGCAGTATTTT. J is TRBJ2-3 and V is TRBV2; TRBD2 matches 14 bases. The length of the CDR3 is 16 residues. Unmatched junction bases numbered 12, after V lost 7 bases and J lost 9 bases. Germline V gene sequence: CDR1 SNHLY, CDR2 FYNNEI. Combining the CDR3 with reference TRBV2 and TRBJ2-3 gives the whole variable domain EPEVTQTPSHQVTQMGQEVILRCVPISNHLYFYWYRQILGQKVEFLVSFYNNEISEKSEIFDDQFSVERPDGSNFTLKIRSTKLEDSAMYFCASNPGTSGRLGTQYFGPGTRLTVL.

The chain couples TRBV15 to TRBJ2-7; D remains unclear. From germline, CDR1 is LNHNV and CDR2 YYDKDF (reference sequence). CDR3 length: 15 amino acids. Trimming pared 0 bases from V and 2 bases from J, leaving 11 bases between. CDR3 sequence reads: CATSRDAGSPYEQYF. In DNA, the CDR3 is TGTGCCACCAGCAGAGATGCAGGCTCGCCCTACGAGCAGTACTTC.

The chain couples TRBV7-2 to TRBJ2-3; 13 nucleotides match TRBD2. J gave up 4 bases and V 4 bases, and 2 bases lay outside the gene matches. This CDR3 region has 15 residues. Germline V gene sequence: CDR1 SGHTA, CDR2 FQGNSA. In nucleotides, the CDR3 is TGTGCCAGCAGCTGGACTAGCGGGAGTGCAGATACGCAGTATTTT. This translates into CASSWTSGSADTQYF. The entire variable domain, with the rest obtained from reference TRBV7-2 and TRBJ2-3, is as follows: GAGVSQSPSNKVTEKGKDVELRCDPISGHTALYWYRQSLGQGLEFLIYFQGNSAPDKSGLPSDRFSAERTGGSVSTLTIQRTQQEDSAVYLCASSWTSGSADTQYFGPGTRLTVL.

This chain links TRBV28 with TRBJ1-2, with 9 nucleotides matching TRBD1. Per the germline V gene, CDR1 is MDHEN and CDR2 is SYDVKM. The CDR3 totals 17 residues. Germline trimming cut 1 base from V and 0 bases from J; bases unmatched to any gene: 6. The CDR3 spells CASSLFTGQGTNYGYTF. The CDR3 nucleotides read TGTGCCAGCAGTTTATTTACGGGACAGGGTACTAACTATGGCTACACCTTC.

This clone was seen once. The CDR3 loop is CASSILGQGALVYGYTF. DNA for the CDR3: TGTGCCAGTAGTATCCTGGGACAGGGGGCGTTAGTCTATGGCTACACCTTC. The chain has TRBV19 and TRBJ1-2; 12 bases are shared with TRBD1. Germline V gene lookup returns CDR1 LNHDA and CDR2 SQIVND (reference sequence). The CDR3 has 17 residues. The V gene end was trimmed by 3 bases and the J gene end by 4 bases; junction bases not matched to a gene: 9.